The 28 T cell receptor beta chains below were found in one sample sequenced in a study of blood T cell repertoires in COVID-19 (dated by TCRdb to 2018 to 2021). The library relied on the immunoSEQ multiplex PCR assay. TCRdb re-hosts the immuneACCESS table, in-frame sequences only. Its copies lack some clones; in the studies checked, an unresolved V gene accounts for under half of them, and the cause for the rest is not known. The sample table contains over 90,000 clones; only one count was recorded for 65% to 85% of them. About 4.4% of the sample comes from the top ten. Sequencing used peripheral blood. The receptors shown here come from a man between 60 and 75 years old with acute or convalescent COVID-19.

The chain uses TRBV4-2 and TRBJ1-2, with 8 bases aligning to TRBD1. Germline loops: CDR1 LGHNA, CDR2 YNFKEQ. V shed 3 bases, J shed 0 bases, and the junction held 6 bases outside the gene matches. CDR3 size: 16 residues. The CDR3: CASSQTRTGPNYGYTF. The CDR3 DNA reads TGTGCCAGCAGCCAGACTCGGACAGGGCCTAACTATGGCTACACCTTC.

This chain links TRBV4-3 with TRBJ1-2; unclear D gene. Deletions cut 0 bases from V and 3 bases from J, with 14 bases between. Germline V gene lookup returns CDR1 LGHNA and CDR2 YSLEER. The length of the CDR3 is 16 residues. CDR3 sequence reads: CASSQDRGGVDYGYTF. The CDR3 region has the DNA TGCGCCAGCAGCCAAGACCGGGGTGGTGTCGACTATGGCTACACCTTC.

This clone occurred once. The chain uses TRBV5-4 and TRBJ1-2; tentative D call: TRBD1 (6 bases). Deletions cut 5 bases from V and 8 bases from J, with 22 bases between. The CDR3 runs 15 residues. Germline lookup yields CDR1 SGHNT and CDR2 YYREEE (reference sequence). The CDR3 coding sequence is TGTGCCAGCAGGGACGGACGGCAGGGGTTGCTCGGCTACACCTTC. Amino acid sequence: CASRDGRQGLLGYTF.

The chain combines TRBV3-1 (or the pseudogene TRBV3-2) with TRBJ1-2, with 7 bases identical to TRBD1. The CDR3 has 15 residues. Per the germline V gene, CDR1 is LGHDT and CDR2 is YNNKEL (reference sequence). With V trimmed by 1 base and J by 3 bases, 5 bases remained unmatched. CDR3 sequence reads: CASSQGGRGYYGYTF. For the CDR3, the DNA is TGTGCCAGCAGCCAAGGTGGCAGGGGGTACTATGGCTACACCTTC.

V usage is TRBV27 and J usage is TRBJ2-4; 12 bases line up with TRBD2. J was trimmed by 9 bases and V by 6 bases; bases with no gene match: 9. The CDR3 length is 15 residues. From germline, CDR1 is MNHEY and CDR2 SMNVEV (reference sequence). The CDR3 sequence: CASSGLAGGPGIQYF. CDR3 in DNA: TGTGCCAGCAGCGGCCTAGCGGGAGGGCCTGGCATTCAGTACTTC.

The chain links TRBV4-1 to TRBJ1-2; possibly TRBD1 for D (6 bases). This CDR3 has 15 amino acids. V was cut by 0 bases and J by 0 bases, with 8 bases left in between. Per germline, CDR1 MGHRA and CDR2 YSYEKL. Here the CDR3 DNA reads TGCGCCAGCAGCCAAGAGGGGACATCTAACTATGGCTACACCTTC. The encoded protein is CASSQEGTSNYGYTF.

The rearrangement uses TRBV3-1 (or the pseudogene TRBV3-2) and TRBJ2-3; 8 nucleotides agree with TRBD2. Trimming at V came to 2 bases and at J to 4 bases, leaving 5 bases not matched to a gene. CDR1 is LGHDT, CDR2 YNNKEL, per germline (reference sequence). This CDR3 has 15 amino acids. CDR3 loop: CASSQNPAGADTQYF. DNA for the CDR3: TGTGCCAGCAGCCAAAACCCAGCGGGAGCAGATACGCAGTATTTT.

The chain combines TRBV6-2 or TRBV6-3 with TRBJ1-4; 9 bases are a match to TRBD1. Per the germline V gene, CDR1 is MNHEY and CDR2 is SVGEGT. The CDR3 extends over 15 amino acids. Unmatched junction bases numbered 9, after V lost 6 bases and J lost 7 bases. CDR3 residues: CASSRDRDWGEKLFF. The CDR3 region has the DNA TGTGCCAGCAGCAGGGACAGGGACTGGGGTGAAAAACTGTTTTTT.

The V gene is TRBV7-8, the J gene TRBJ2-7; 10 bases map to TRBD1. The ends lost 5 bases at V and 3 bases at J; junction bases unmatched: 4. Germline V CDR1 and CDR2: SGHVS, FQNEAQ. This CDR3 region has 14 residues. The CDR3: CASSPRDRGYEQYF. CDR3 DNA: TGTGCCAGCAGCCCCCGGGACAGGGGCTACGAGCAGTACTTC.

Turning to this clone: At the DNA level, this CDR3 is encoded by other sequences in the same sample as well. V is TRBV7-2 and J is TRBJ2-7; perhaps TRBD1 as D (6 bases). Germline CDR1 and CDR2: SGHTA and FQGNSA. There are 13 residues in the CDR3. Trimming removed 0 bases at V and 3 bases at J, with 6 bases between. Written as DNA, the CDR3 is TGTGCCAGCAGCTTAGCGGACAGCTACGAGCAGTACTTC. It translates to CASSLADSYEQYF.

Only a few counts were recorded for this clone. The rearrangement uses TRBV15 and TRBJ2-7, with D tentatively TRBD2 (5 bases). Trimming pared 0 bases from V and 7 bases from J, leaving 16 bases between. CDR3 size: 15 residues. The germline V gene encodes CDR1 LNHNV and CDR2 YYDKDF (reference sequence). The CDR3 DNA is TGTGCCACCAGCAGAGATCCTCGAGGGTCCGGGGAGCAGTACTTC. Translation: CATSRDPRGSGEQYF.

The chain recombines TRBV3-1 (or the pseudogene TRBV3-2) with TRBJ1-5; TRBD1 is a possible D gene (5 bases). The length of the CDR3 is 21 residues. V was pared by 1 base and J by 1 base, with 26 bases between. Germline CDR1 LGHDT, CDR2 YNNKEL (reference sequence). The CDR3 is CASSQVVCSGADLRSNQPQHF. The CDR3 nucleotides are TGTGCCAGCAGCCAAGTGGTGTGTAGCGGGGCAGACCTTAGGAGCAATCAGCCCCAGCATTTT.

CDR3 DNA sequence: TGTGCCAGTCGGAGTGGGGGGACAGTTTGGTCCAACGTCCTGACTTTC. This gives the protein CASRSGGTVWSNVLTF. The gene calls are TRBV19 and TRBJ2-6; a possible D gene is TRBD1 (7 bases). CDR1 LNHDA and CDR2 SQIVND come from the germline V gene (reference sequence). The V gene lost 8 bases and the J gene lost 8 bases, with 22 bases spanning the gap. This CDR3 region has 16 residues.

V gene TRBV6-5 combines with J gene TRBJ2-2, with 10 nucleotides matching TRBD1. The V and J ends lost 8 bases and 4 bases, in that order; junction bases with no gene match: 4. Per the germline V gene, CDR1 is MNHEY and CDR2 is SVGAGI. The CDR3 is 14 amino acids. CDR3 protein: CASPGQGRTGELFF. For the CDR3, the DNA is TGTGCCAGCCCGGGACAGGGGCGCACCGGGGAGCTGTTTTTT.

This clone has a handful of counts. V gene TRBV7-9 combines with J gene TRBJ2-7, with a possible D match to TRBD1 (6 bases). Germline V gene sequence: CDR1 SEHNR, CDR2 FQNEAQ (reference sequence). The CDR3 consists of 13 residues. Trimming removed 5 bases from V and 3 bases from J, with 11 bases in between. The CDR3 is CASSQVQGYEQYF. The CDR3 DNA reads as TGTGCCAGCAGCCAAGTACAGGGCTACGAGCAGTACTTC.

The rearrangement uses TRBV2 and TRBJ1-1, with 7 positions matching TRBD1. With V trimmed by 2 bases and J by 0 bases, 3 bases remained unmatched. In germline, CDR1 is SNHLY, CDR2 FYNNEI. This CDR3 comprises 15 residues. The CDR3 DNA reads TGTGCCAGCAGTGAAACCGGGACAGTGAACACTGAAGCTTTCTTT. Translation: CASSETGTVNTEAFF.

V and J are TRBV10-2 and TRBJ2-5; possible D gene TRBD2, 5 bases. CDR3 length: 14 amino acids. V was clipped by 6 bases and J by 6 bases, with 17 bases between them. Per the germline V gene, CDR1 is WSHSY and CDR2 is SAAADI. The CDR3 reads CASSPYLAVKTQYF. The CDR3 bases are TGCGCCAGCAGCCCCTACCTAGCTGTGAAGACCCAGTACTTC.

This sequence joins TRBV2 and TRBJ2-1; D is perhaps TRBD2 (6 bases). Germline V CDR1 and CDR2: SNHLY, FYNNEI. V was trimmed by 7 bases and J by 1 base, leaving 20 bases between them. The CDR3 contains 17 residues. The CDR3 sequence: CASKGWGDGPSYNEQFF. The CDR3 DNA follows: TGTGCCAGCAAGGGTTGGGGGGACGGGCCTTCCTACAATGAGCAGTTCTTC. The whole variable domain, remainder taken from reference TRBV2 and TRBJ2-1, is EPEVTQTPSHQVTQMGQEVILRCVPISNHLYFYWYRQILGQKVEFLVSFYNNEISEKSEIFDDQFSVERPDGSNFTLKIRSTKLEDSAMYFCASKGWGDGPSYNEQFFGPGTRLTVL.

This chain uses TRBV15 with TRBJ2-2, with 8 positions matching TRBD2. Looked up from germline, CDR1 is LNHNV and CDR2 is YYDKDF (reference sequence). This CDR3 spans 16 amino acids. V lost 1 base and J lost 0; bases outside the gene matches: 1. The CDR3 nucleotides are TGTGCCACCAGCAGAGGTAGCGGGGCGAACACCGGGGAGCTGTTTTTT. Translating it yields CATSRGSGANTGELFF.

The genes are TRBV6-5 and TRBJ1-2, with unresolved D. This CDR3 contains 14 residues. Looked up from germline, CDR1 is MNHEY and CDR2 is SVGAGI. V gave up 0 bases and J gave up 8 bases, with 13 bases separating them. In DNA, the CDR3 is TGTGCCAGCAGTTACTCTTTGATGGAGAGAGGCTACACCTTC. Encoded protein: CASSYSLMERGYTF.

The J gene is TRBJ1-4, the V gene TRBV2, with D unclear. The V and J ends lost 7 bases and 2 bases respectively, with 17 bases between them. This CDR3 has 16 amino acids. Germline V gives CDR1 SNHLY, CDR2 FYNNEI. The CDR3 DNA follows: TGTGCCAGCACGCGGACGGCGGGCATGACTAATGAAAAACTGTTTTTT. The encoded protein is CASTRTAGMTNEKLFF.

The chain is built from TRBV10-3 and TRBJ1-3; D is possibly TRBD1 (6 bases). Trimming took 6 bases from V and 3 from J, leaving 12 bases between them. The germline V gene encodes CDR1 ENHRY and CDR2 SYGVKD. The CDR3 is 14 residues long. CDR3 nucleotides: TGTGCCATCAGGCAAACAGGGAATGGAAACACCATATATTTT. Translated: CAIRQTGNGNTIYF.

The chain links TRBV11-2 to TRBJ1-1; D gene unclear. Trimming cost V 2 bases and J 1 base, with 2 bases left between them. The length of the CDR3 is 12 residues. Germline CDR1 reads SGHAT; CDR2 reads FQNNGV. This CDR3 reads CASSLQNTEAFF. The CDR3, as DNA: TGTGCCAGCAGCTTACAGAACACTGAAGCTTTCTTT.

The chain carries TRBV14 and TRBJ2-3; D unresolved. Germline assignment: CDR1 SGHDN and CDR2 FVKESK. There are 13 residues in the CDR3. V dropped 4 bases and J dropped 6 bases, with 11 bases sitting between them. CDR3 nucleotide sequence: TGTGCCAGCAGCCCGGGTCTTCGCGATACGCAGTATTTT. Translation: CASSPGLRDTQYF.

This rearrangement joins TRBV11-2 to TRBJ1-6; 9 bases agree with TRBD1. Germline CDR1 reads SGHAT; CDR2 reads FQNNGV. V was pared by 6 bases and J by 5 bases, with 5 bases of the junction left unmatched. CDR3 length: 15 residues. CDR3 nucleotide sequence: TGTGCCAGCAGTTCGGACAGGGGCAATAATTCACCCCTCCACTTT. Amino acids: CASSSDRGNNSPLHF.

This clone has just a few counts. The genes are TRBV27 and TRBJ1-6; 9 bases match TRBD1. CDR3 length: 15 residues. V lost 0 bases, J lost 8 bases, and 2 bases stayed unmatched. The germline V gene has CDR1 MNHEY and CDR2 SMNVEV (reference sequence). CDR3 sequence (DNA): TGTGCCAGCAGTTTATCTGACAGGGGGGATTCACCCCTCCACTTT. The encoded protein is CASSLSDRGDSPLHF.

The chain recombines TRBV6-1 with TRBJ2-7; TRBD1 is a possible D gene (7 bases). The ends were cut back, 3 bases at V and 3 bases at J, with 12 bases in the middle. The CDR3 totals 14 residues. Germline lookup yields CDR1 MNHNS and CDR2 SASEGT. For the CDR3, the DNA is TGTGCCAGCAGTGAGACTAGGGACAGCTACGAGCAGTACTTC. Translating gives CASSETRDSYEQYF.

This clone has a single count. The chain uses TRBV28 and TRBJ1-1; weak D call: TRBD1 (5 bases). Germline CDR1 reads MDHEN; CDR2 reads SYDVKM. The CDR3 is 11 amino acids. Deletions cut 7 bases from V and 5 bases from J, with 8 bases between. DNA of the CDR3: TGTGCCAGCATCGGGGGAACTGAAGCTTTCTTT. Amino acid sequence: CASIGGTEAFF.